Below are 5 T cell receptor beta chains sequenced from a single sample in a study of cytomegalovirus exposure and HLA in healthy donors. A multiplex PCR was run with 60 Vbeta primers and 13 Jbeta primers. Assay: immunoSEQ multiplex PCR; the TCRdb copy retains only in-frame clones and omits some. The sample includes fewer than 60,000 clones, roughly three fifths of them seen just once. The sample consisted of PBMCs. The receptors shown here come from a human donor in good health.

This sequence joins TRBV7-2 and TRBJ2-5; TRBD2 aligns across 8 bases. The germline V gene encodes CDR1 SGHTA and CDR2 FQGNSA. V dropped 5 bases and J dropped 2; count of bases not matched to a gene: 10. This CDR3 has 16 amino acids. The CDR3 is CASSPGGVGGQETQYF. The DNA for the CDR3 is TGTGCCAGCAGCCCGGGAGGGGTAGGGGGACAAGAGACCCAGTACTTC.

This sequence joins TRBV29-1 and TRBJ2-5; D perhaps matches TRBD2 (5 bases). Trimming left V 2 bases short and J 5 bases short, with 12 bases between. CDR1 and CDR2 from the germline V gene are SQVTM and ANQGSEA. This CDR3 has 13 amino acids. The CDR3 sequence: CSVESSGWETQYF. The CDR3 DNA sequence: TGCAGCGTTGAATCGTCGGGATGGGAGACCCAGTACTTC.

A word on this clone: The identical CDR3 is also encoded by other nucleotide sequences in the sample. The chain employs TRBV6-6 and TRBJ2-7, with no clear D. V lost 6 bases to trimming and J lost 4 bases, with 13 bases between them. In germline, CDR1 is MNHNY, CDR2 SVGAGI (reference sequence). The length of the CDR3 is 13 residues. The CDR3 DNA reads TGTGCCAGCAGAAACGGGTATCCTTACGAGCAGTACTTC. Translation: CASRNGYPYEQYF.

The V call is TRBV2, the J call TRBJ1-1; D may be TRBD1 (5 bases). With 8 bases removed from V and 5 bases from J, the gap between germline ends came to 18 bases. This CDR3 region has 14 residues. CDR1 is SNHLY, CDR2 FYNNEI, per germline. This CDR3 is CASRRGGRETEAFF. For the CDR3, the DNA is TGTGCCAGCCGACGGGGGGGGAGAGAAACTGAAGCTTTCTTT.

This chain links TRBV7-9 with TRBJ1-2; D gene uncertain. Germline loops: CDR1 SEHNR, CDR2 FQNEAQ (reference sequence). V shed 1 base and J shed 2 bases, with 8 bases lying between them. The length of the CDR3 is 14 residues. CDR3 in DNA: TGTGCCAGCAGCTTAGGGAGAGGAAACTATGGCTACACCTTC. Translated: CASSLGRGNYGYTF.